The present entry profiles one T cell receptor (beta chain) with its context. Antigen unknown. Time point meaning: newly diagnosed, previously untreated cHL patient sample. Comparison used PBMCs from newly diagnosed, untreated classical Hodgkin lymphoma. The germline gives CDR1 SGHTA, CDR2 FQGNSA. The CDR3 is 15 amino acids. The V end lost 6 bases, the J end lost 0 bases, and 9 bases lay between the germline ends. Repertoires were generated with immunoSEQ multiplex PCR, while TCRdb's copy carries only in-frame clones and drops some. The sample shows about 7,100 clones, 78% of them seen only once. The sample comes from a study of PD-1 blockade in classical Hodgkin lymphoma. Study-wide results and caveats: Relapsed/refractory patients reportedly had the lowest baseline TCR diversity, below newly diagnosed patients, who were below healthy donors.

Material: peripheral blood mononuclear cells (PBMCs). The clonotype was recovered from a human donor with classical Hodgkin lymphoma. The V gene is TRBV7-2, the J gene TRBJ2-6; D is undetermined. CDR3 DNA sequence: TGTGCCAGCAGAGATAAGAGCTCTGGGGCCAACGTCCTGACTTTC. This codes for CASRDKSSGANVLTF.